This paragraph covers one TCR beta chain sequence. Its antigen is currently unknown. Germline CDR1 and CDR2: MGHDK and SYGVNS. With 2 bases clipped from V and 0 bases from J, the junction kept 4 bases outside the gene matches. This CDR3 contains 16 residues. This table comes from immunoSEQ multiplex PCR, and its TCRdb copy is limited to in-frame clones, with some not included. Found here are 55,000 to 75,000 clones, around 85% of them singletons; the top ten hold roughly 21%. This specimen comes from a study of T cell responses to AZD1222 COVID-19 vaccine. The study's findings and limits: Nearly half of unique spike-specific TCRs reportedly avoided B.1.351 and B.1.1.7 mutated regions. Among AZD1222 vaccinees, only 5 to 7 were seropositive at baseline.

Sequencing was performed on peripheral blood, taken on day 0 of AZD1222 vaccination. The genes are TRBV25-1 and TRBJ1-3; 7 bases match TRBD1. The receptor comes from an adult in good health. DNA of the CDR3: TGTGCCAGCAGTGAACCGGGACAGATCTCTGGAAACACCATATATTTT. This gives the protein CASSEPGQISGNTIYF.